Detailed here is one T cell receptor (beta chain). Source study methods: It was from reference gene primer amplification that nucleated cell counts were estimated. Sequenced by immunoSEQ multiplex PCR; TCRdb stores in-frame clones only, minus some. The V and J calls and clone size were taken over from that table, and D and trimming were inferred from the DNA. Of a few hundred thousand clones in the sample, about 86% were seen once. The record originates from a study of blood T cell repertoires in COVID-19. CDR1 is SGHRS, CDR2 YFSETQ, per germline. The length of the CDR3 is 14 residues. V gave up 0 bases and J gave up 7 bases, with 13 bases separating them.

This sequence was found in a man aged 50 or older with active or convalescent COVID-19. Sample: peripheral blood. The chain carries TRBV5-1 and TRBJ1-1, with D perhaps TRBD1 (6 bases). The CDR3 nucleotides read TGCGCCAGCAGCTTGGATTTCTGGGACATTGAAGCTTTCTTT. Encoded protein: CASSLDFWDIEAFF.